Listed here are 20 T cell receptor beta chains from one sample, sequenced in a study of T cell responses to AZD1222 COVID-19 vaccine. TCRdb keeps only in-frame clones here, not all; method: immunoSEQ multiplex PCR. This table holds about 100,000 clones, approximately 86% found once. Sample: peripheral blood, taken on day 0 of AZD1222 vaccination. The origin of the receptors is an adult in good health.

J is TRBJ2-7 and V is TRBV12-3 or TRBV12-4; D ambiguous. The CDR3 runs to 12 residues. The V gene lost 2 bases and the J gene lost 4 bases, with 6 bases spanning the gap. The CDR3: CASSLSGYEQYF. CDR3 coding DNA: TGTGCCAGCAGTTTATCCGGGTACGAGCAGTACTTC.

V gene TRBV30 combines with J gene TRBJ1-4, with D possibly being TRBD1 (5 bases). Germline CDR1 and CDR2: GTSNPN and SVGIG (reference sequence). This CDR3 comprises 14 residues. Trimming took off 5 bases at V and 6 bases at J, with 16 bases between the two ends. CDR3 in amino acids: CAWGRGDQDEKLFF. As DNA, the CDR3 is TGTGCCTGGGGGAGAGGGGACCAGGATGAAAAACTGTTTTTT.

This clone showed up just once. The chain links TRBV5-1 to TRBJ2-7; D perhaps matches TRBD2 (6 bases). Germline loops: CDR1 SGHRS, CDR2 YFSETQ. The V gene lost 1 base and the J gene lost 4 bases, with 15 bases spanning the gap. The length of the CDR3 is 15 residues. The CDR3 DNA sequence: TGCGCCAGCAGCTTGAGGGCGGGATCAATGTACGAGCAGTACTTC. Amino acids: CASSLRAGSMYEQYF.

This clone is a singleton in its sample. The chain uses TRBV7-3 and TRBJ2-1; 7 bases line up with TRBD2. The CDR3 totals 15 residues. Germline V lookup: CDR1 SGHTA, CDR2 FQGTGA. V was pared by 2 bases and J by 4 bases, with 5 bases of the junction left unmatched. The CDR3 spells CASSLSGGSYNEQFF. The CDR3, as DNA: TGTGCCAGCAGCTTATCGGGCGGGAGTTACAATGAGCAGTTCTTC.

This clone showed up just once. The CDR3 sequence: CASSSRGGQNTEAFF. CDR3 bases: TGTGCCAGCAGTAGCCGAGGGGGGCAGAACACTGAAGCTTTCTTT. This chain uses TRBV6-5 with TRBJ1-1, with D tentatively TRBD1 (6 bases). CDR1 and CDR2 (germline): MNHEY, SVGAGI. V was shortened by 5 bases and J by 1 base, with 14 bases between the two germline ends. CDR3 length equals 15 residues.

V is TRBV10-3 and J is TRBJ2-2; the D gene is possibly TRBD1 (6 bases). V gave up 4 bases and J gave up 5 bases, with 20 bases separating them. CDR3 length: 17 residues. Germline lookup yields CDR1 ENHRY and CDR2 SYGVKD. CDR3 sequence (DNA): TGTGCCATCAGTGGGACCTTGGAGCAGGGGCGTACCGGGGAGCTGTTTTTT. Translating it yields CAISGTLEQGRTGELFF.

The V call is TRBV30, the J call TRBJ2-7; TRBD1 matches 11 bases. The length of the CDR3 is 14 residues. V was clipped by 8 bases and J by 0 bases; unmatched bases: 6. Germline loops: CDR1 GTSNPN, CDR2 SVGIG (reference sequence). CDR3 nucleotides: TGTGCCCGGTCCGGGACAGGGGGCTCCTACGAGCAGTACTTC. Its protein product is CARSGTGGSYEQYF. Variable domain in full (rest from reference TRBV30 and TRBJ2-7): SQTIHQWPATLVQPVGSPLSLECTVEGTSNPNLYWYRQAAGRGLQLLFYSVGIGQISSEVPQNLSASRPQDRQFILSSKKLLLSDSGFYLCARSGTGGSYEQYFGPGTRLTVT.

This chain links TRBV30 with TRBJ1-1, with D hard to call. The germline CDR1 and CDR2 sequences are GTSNPN and SVGIG (reference sequence). Trimming shortened V by 4 bases and J by 0 bases, and 12 bases separated the two germline ends. This CDR3 comprises 14 residues. This CDR3 reads CAWNLELMNTEAFF. CDR3 sequence (DNA): TGTGCCTGGAACTTGGAACTGATGAACACTGAAGCTTTCTTT.

V and J are TRBV3-1 (or the pseudogene TRBV3-2) and TRBJ2-7; 7 bases map to TRBD1. Trimming removed 2 bases from V and 4 bases from J; junction bases left unmatched: 5. Germline CDR1 reads LGHDT; CDR2 reads YNNKEL (reference sequence). The CDR3 loop spans 14 amino acids. The CDR3 sequence: CASSQQTGWYEQYF. The CDR3 DNA reads TGTGCCAGCAGCCAACAGACAGGGTGGTACGAGCAGTACTTC.

J is TRBJ2-7 and V is TRBV7-9; maybe TRBD1 (7 bases). Looked up from germline, CDR1 is SEHNR and CDR2 is FQNEAQ (reference sequence). The CDR3 totals 15 residues. V shed 5 bases and J shed 1 base, with 15 bases lying between them. CDR3 in DNA: TGTGCCAGCAGCCAGGGGGGCGGACAGTCCTACGAGCAGTACTTC. Translation: CASSQGGGQSYEQYF.

The chain links TRBV29-1 to TRBJ1-1, with unresolved D. CDR3 size: 11 residues. Germline V gives CDR1 SQVTM, CDR2 ANQGSEA. The V and J ends lost 4 bases and 11 bases respectively, with 14 bases between them. For the CDR3, the DNA is TGCAGCGTTGCTCAGGAGTGGGCGGCTTTCTTT. Translated, it gives CSVAQEWAAFF.

For the CDR3, the DNA is TGTGCCAGTAGTATGAGGTCTAGTGATGAGCAGTTCTTC. Its protein product is CASSMRSSDEQFF. The genes are TRBV19 and TRBJ2-1; D gene ambiguous. Trimming left V 3 bases short and J 8 bases short, with 11 bases between. CDR1 and CDR2 from the germline V gene are LNHDA and SQIVND (reference sequence). There are 13 residues in the CDR3.

This chain links TRBV6-5 with TRBJ1-6; D is uncertain. Trimming shortened V by 7 bases and J by 3 bases, and 10 bases separated the two germline ends. Looked up from germline, CDR1 is MNHEY and CDR2 is SVGAGI. This CDR3 is built from 14 residues. CDR3 sequence: CASTPGVYNSPLHF. DNA of the CDR3: TGTGCCAGCACTCCAGGTGTCTATAATTCACCCCTCCACTTT.

The chain employs TRBV6-1 and TRBJ1-6, with D uncertain. V lost 0 bases, J lost 5 bases, and 11 bases lay in between. Germline V CDR1 and CDR2: MNHNS, SASEGT. The CDR3 runs 16 residues. The CDR3 is CASSEARGRNNSPLHF. The CDR3 DNA is TGTGCCAGCAGTGAAGCGCGAGGACGGAATAATTCACCCCTCCACTTT.

V usage is TRBV4-1 and J usage is TRBJ1-1, with 9 bases that match TRBD1. The CDR3 has 16 amino acids. Germline CDR1 reads MGHRA; CDR2 reads YSYEKL. J lost 4 bases, V lost 3 bases, and 9 bases had no gene match. The CDR3 DNA reads TGCGCCAGCAGCCAGTGGGTGGGACAGGGAGGCACTGAAGCTTTCTTT. This encodes CASSQWVGQGGTEAFF.

This clone appeared a few times. The CDR3 region is CASSTLFSGTRFDEQYF. The CDR3 DNA follows: TGTGCCAGTAGTACACTATTTTCTGGGACTAGGTTCGACGAGCAGTACTTC. The chain uses TRBV19 and TRBJ2-7; 8 bases align to TRBD2. Germline lookup yields CDR1 LNHDA and CDR2 SQIVND (reference sequence). The J segment lost 5 bases and the V segment lost 4 bases, leaving 16 bases of the junction unmatched. The CDR3 covers 17 residues.

CDR3 in amino acids: CASSTTSGGATDTQYF. The CDR3 DNA sequence: TGTGCCAGCAGCACGACTAGCGGGGGGGCGACAGATACGCAGTATTTT. The chain combines TRBV5-6 with TRBJ2-3, with 14 nucleotides matching TRBD2. The CDR3 is 16 residues long. Trimming at V came to 4 bases and at J to 3 bases, leaving 4 bases not matched to a gene. Germline values: CDR1 SGHDT, CDR2 YYEEEE.

V is TRBV6-5 and J is TRBJ2-5; 7 bases are shared with TRBD1. The CDR3 has 14 residues. The germline V gene encodes CDR1 MNHEY and CDR2 SVGAGI. Losses at the gene ends were 2 bases for V and 5 bases for J; bases not matched to a gene: 5. The CDR3 region has the DNA TGTGCCAGCAGTTACCGACAGGGTGGGGAGACCCAGTACTTC. This encodes CASSYRQGGETQYF.

This clone was seen more than once but under ten times. J is TRBJ2-7 and V is TRBV5-5; TRBD1 is a possible D gene (5 bases). Germline V lookup: CDR1 SGHKS, CDR2 YYEKEE (reference sequence). This CDR3 has 14 amino acids. V was trimmed by 4 bases and J by 1 base, leaving 12 bases between them. The CDR3 DNA reads TGTGCCAGCAGCCGCGCCCAGGGATCCTACGAGCAGTACTTC. Protein sequence: CASSRAQGSYEQYF.

In its sample, this clone was seen a few times. The chain is built from TRBV18 and TRBJ2-1, with D unclear. The V gene's germline CDR1 is KGHSH and CDR2 LQKENI. The CDR3 consists of 14 residues. V was cut by 0 bases and J by 6 bases, with 9 bases left in between. CDR3 amino acids: CASSPPSGFNEQFF. For the CDR3, the DNA is TGTGCCAGCTCACCACCGTCAGGATTCAATGAGCAGTTCTTC.